This TCR beta chain was found in a study of T-cell memory formation after mild COVID-19. Via MiXCR, TCRdb re-called the 5' RACE reads, giving one row per CDR3 protein. The profile covers 250,000 or so distinct CDR3 sequences, with more than 8% appearing a single time and more than 20% taken by the ten largest. Trimming cost V 6 bases and J 6 bases; bases outside gene matches: 1. This CDR3 has 12 residues. CDR1 is SGHTA and CDR2 is FQGNSA in the germline V gene. The material sequenced was PBMCs or a T cell subset sorted from them (not recorded which). This sequence was found in a man between 18 and 35 years old who had mild COVID-19 (a few samples of this study predate the infection). Cell type and time point are not known. The J gene is TRBJ2-2, the V gene TRBV7-2; 7 positions match TRBD1. DNA of the CDR3: TGTGCCAGCAGGACAGGGTCCGGGGAGCTGTTTTTT. Amino acids: CASRTGSGELFF.